The 27 T cell receptor beta chains presented below share a single source sample, sequenced in a study of graft-versus-host responses after intestinal transplantation. Only in-frame clones appear in the TCRdb table, and some are missing; sequencing was by immunoSEQ multiplex PCR. The table lists 80,000 to 100,000 clones, about 90% of them singletons. These receptors are not linked to any known antigen. The sequenced sample was unstimulated CD4+ T cells sorted from spleen or lymph node cells, obtained before intestinal transplant. Receptors were obtained from a human donor who received an intestinal transplant.

The genes are TRBV7-2 and TRBJ1-2; 10 nucleotides agree with TRBD1. Germline assignment: CDR1 SGHTA and CDR2 FQGNSA. V lost 5 bases and J lost 2; bases outside the gene matches: 2. CDR3 size: 14 residues. The CDR3 here is CASSPGQGNYGYTF. In DNA form, the CDR3 reads TGTGCCAGCAGCCCGGGACAGGGGAACTATGGCTACACCTTC.

The genes are TRBV4-2 and TRBJ2-5; 11 bases are a match to TRBD2. The CDR3 length is 16 residues. V lost 4 bases, J lost 3 bases, and 7 bases stayed unmatched. Germline V gene lookup returns CDR1 LGHNA and CDR2 YNFKEQ. The CDR3 nucleotides read TGTGCCAGCAGCCTTTCAACTAGCGGGAGAGAAGAGACCCAGTACTTC. It codes for CASSLSTSGREETQYF.

This clone showed up just once. The rearrangement joins TRBV7-2 to TRBJ2-1, with 7 positions matching TRBD2. Germline lookup yields CDR1 SGHTA and CDR2 FQGNSA. This CDR3 has 15 amino acids. V was pared by 4 bases and J by 1 base, with 4 bases of the junction left unmatched. The CDR3 protein is CASSSLAVSYNEQFF. CDR3 nucleotides: TGTGCCAGCAGCTCGCTAGCGGTTTCCTACAATGAGCAGTTCTTC.

The chain employs TRBV28 and TRBJ2-5; D unresolved. The CDR3 is 12 residues long. Germline lookup yields CDR1 MDHEN and CDR2 SYDVKM. Between the trimmed V and J ends, which lost 6 bases and 1 base, there was a span of 6 bases. This chain's CDR3 is CASSPFQETQYF. The CDR3 DNA sequence: TGTGCCAGCAGCCCTTTCCAAGAGACCCAGTACTTC.

The J gene is TRBJ1-4, the V gene TRBV30; TRBD1 aligns across 7 bases. Germline V CDR1 and CDR2: GTSNPN, SVGIG (reference sequence). V gave up 1 base and J gave up 2 bases; unmatched junction bases: 4. This CDR3 spans 15 amino acids. The CDR3 sequence: CAWSAEGATNEKLFF. Here the CDR3 DNA reads TGTGCCTGGAGTGCGGAGGGGGCGACTAATGAAAAACTGTTTTTT.

The CDR3, as DNA: TGTGCCAGTAGTACCACAAGCTCTGGGGCCAACGTCCTGACTTTC. Encoded protein: CASSTTSSGANVLTF. The V gene is TRBV19, the J gene TRBJ2-6; no firm D call. V was clipped by 4 bases and J by 0 bases, with 7 bases between them. This CDR3 comprises 15 residues. The germline CDR1 and CDR2 sequences are LNHDA and SQIVND (reference sequence).

The genes are TRBV19 and TRBJ1-2; 8 nucleotides match TRBD1. CDR3 length equals 17 residues. Germline loops: CDR1 LNHDA, CDR2 SQIVND (reference sequence). The V and J ends lost 4 bases and 2 bases, in that order; junction bases with no gene match: 12. The chain's CDR3 is CASSTKTPTGENYGYTF. In nucleotides, the CDR3 is TGTGCCAGTAGTACGAAAACACCGACAGGGGAGAACTATGGCTACACCTTC.

The chain couples TRBV19 to TRBJ2-5, with D tentatively TRBD2 (6 bases). Trimming removed 3 bases at V and 5 bases at J, with 10 bases between. CDR1 and CDR2 (germline): LNHDA, SQIVND (reference sequence). The CDR3 has 13 amino acids. In DNA form, the CDR3 reads TGTGCCAGTAGTATCTGGGGGAGGGAGACCCAGTACTTC. Translated, it gives CASSIWGRETQYF.

The CDR3, as DNA: TGTGCTAGTGGTTTTGAGGGGGGGGAGCAGTACTTC. Translated, it gives CASGFEGGEQYF. The rearrangement uses TRBV12-5 and TRBJ2-7; possibly TRBD2 for D (7 bases). The ends were cut back, 3 bases at V and 7 bases at J, with 10 bases in the middle. The CDR3 covers 12 residues. CDR1 is LGHNT, CDR2 FRNRAP, per germline.

This chain uses TRBV6-6 with TRBJ1-2, with 9 bases lining up with TRBD1. This CDR3 contains 15 residues. The J segment lost 4 bases and the V segment lost 6 bases, leaving 9 bases of the junction unmatched. Germline V gives CDR1 MNHNY, CDR2 SVGAGI (reference sequence). The CDR3 DNA follows: TGTGCCAGCAGGGTACAGGGGGCGCTCGGCTATGGCTACACCTTC. Amino acid sequence: CASRVQGALGYGYTF.

This sequence joins TRBV7-6 and TRBJ1-1; perhaps TRBD1 as D (6 bases). Trimming took off 6 bases at V and 2 bases at J, with 10 bases between the two ends. CDR3 size: 13 residues. The V gene's germline CDR1 is SGHVS and CDR2 FNYEAQ. The CDR3 is CASRRTANTEAFF. The CDR3 DNA sequence: TGTGCCAGCAGACGGACAGCCAACACTGAAGCTTTCTTT.

This chain uses TRBV28 with TRBJ2-7, with TRBD2 matching 9 bases. V lost 2 bases to trimming and J lost 5 bases; unmatched junction nucleotides: 4. Germline lookup yields CDR1 MDHEN and CDR2 SYDVKM. The CDR3 spans 14 residues. Here the CDR3 DNA reads TGTGCCAGCAGTTTAGTAGCGGGAGCAAACGAGCAGTACTTC. Translation: CASSLVAGANEQYF.

As DNA, the CDR3 is TGTGCCAGCAGCTCAGGGGCGGCAGAGACCCAGTACTTC. Translating gives CASSSGAAETQYF. The V call is TRBV13, the J call TRBJ2-5, with a possible D match to TRBD1 (6 bases). The CDR3 spans 13 residues. V shed 4 bases and J shed 4 bases, with 10 bases lying between them. The germline V gene encodes CDR1 PRHDT and CDR2 FYEKMQ (reference sequence).

The chain is built from TRBV7-8 and TRBJ1-1; D remains unclear. V dropped 1 base and J dropped 1 base, with 16 bases sitting between them. The germline V gene encodes CDR1 SGHVS and CDR2 FQNEAQ. CDR3 length equals 17 residues. The CDR3 DNA reads TGTGCCAGCAGCTTAGTTGTACAGAAACTTGAGAACACTGAAGCTTTCTTT. Translated, it gives CASSLVVQKLENTEAFF.

This clone has a handful of counts. This chain uses TRBV2 with TRBJ1-1, with 7 positions matching TRBD1. Germline values: CDR1 SNHLY, CDR2 FYNNEI. The CDR3 contains 13 residues. V dropped 5 bases and J dropped 7; count of bases not matched to a gene: 7. The CDR3 is CASSTGTALEAFF. The CDR3 DNA reads as TGTGCCAGCAGTACCGGGACAGCTCTTGAAGCTTTCTTT.

The chain recombines TRBV19 with TRBJ1-5, with D perhaps TRBD1 (6 bases). Trimming removed 7 bases from V and 3 bases from J, with 16 bases in between. The CDR3 consists of 15 residues. The germline CDR1 and CDR2 sequences are LNHDA and SQIVND (reference sequence). For the CDR3, the DNA is TGTGCCAGTACTACAGGAGACAGGTTCAATCAGCCCCAGCATTTT. Its translation is CASTTGDRFNQPQHF.

J is TRBJ1-2 and V is TRBV2; D remains unclear. This CDR3 has 14 amino acids. Per the germline V gene, CDR1 is SNHLY and CDR2 is FYNNEI. Trimming pared 8 bases from V and 4 bases from J, leaving 17 bases between. The DNA of the CDR3 is TGTGCCAGCGTACCGAGCGAAGGTGGCTATGGCTACACCTTC. This translates into CASVPSEGGYGYTF.

This clone has just one count. The chain is built from TRBV7-2 and TRBJ2-1; no reliable D call. The germline CDR1 and CDR2 sequences are SGHTA and FQGNSA. V was pared by 2 bases and J by 10 bases, with 6 bases between. CDR3 length: 11 residues. Here the CDR3 DNA reads TGTGCCAGCAGCTTACAGAGGGAGCAGTTCTTC. Residues: CASSLQREQFF.

The chain couples TRBV5-1 to TRBJ1-1; D call uncertain. The CDR3 has 14 amino acids. The V gene's germline CDR1 is SGHRS and CDR2 YFSETQ. With 0 bases removed from V and 4 bases from J, the gap between germline ends came to 10 bases. CDR3 DNA sequence: TGCGCCAGCAGCTTGGCAGGAAGTCTCACTGAAGCTTTCTTT. Protein sequence: CASSLAGSLTEAFF.

The chain links TRBV5-1 to TRBJ2-7, with TRBD2 matching 11 bases. The V gene's germline CDR1 is SGHRS and CDR2 YFSETQ. V lost 0 bases and J lost 5; bases outside the gene matches: 4. CDR3 length: 15 residues. CDR3 coding DNA: TGCGCCAGCAGCTTGGACCTAGCGGGGGGAAACGAGCAGTACTTC. Protein sequence: CASSLDLAGGNEQYF.

This chain links TRBV4-1 with TRBJ2-3, with 12 bases fitting TRBD2. Germline V gene data show CDR1 as MGHRA and CDR2 as YSYEKL. Trimming at V came to 2 bases and at J to 5 bases, leaving 5 bases not matched to a gene. This CDR3 comprises 16 residues. The CDR3 loop is CASSQPLAGGLDTQYF. CDR3 DNA sequence: TGCGCCAGCAGCCAACCCCTAGCGGGAGGGTTAGATACGCAGTATTTT.

This clone was seen a handful of times. V is TRBV6-6 and J is TRBJ2-7; 7 nucleotides align to TRBD1. This CDR3 comprises 14 residues. Germline V gives CDR1 MNHNY, CDR2 SVGAGI (reference sequence). J lost 3 bases, V lost 6 bases, and 8 bases had no gene match. The CDR3 protein is CASSKGGSLYEQYF. In nucleotides, the CDR3 is TGTGCCAGCAGCAAAGGGGGCAGCCTCTACGAGCAGTACTTC.

The chain employs TRBV4-2 and TRBJ2-1, with 9 bases lining up with TRBD2. This CDR3 region has 18 residues. J gave up 0 bases and V 4 bases, and 10 bases lay outside the gene matches. CDR1 LGHNA and CDR2 YNFKEQ come from the germline V gene. The CDR3 is CASSPDLAGVRSYNEQFF. In nucleotides, the CDR3 is TGTGCCAGCAGCCCGGATTTAGCGGGAGTCCGCTCCTACAATGAGCAGTTCTTC.

The chain employs TRBV6-1 and TRBJ2-5; maybe TRBD1 (6 bases). V was clipped by 3 bases and J by 2 bases, with 19 bases between them. Germline V CDR1 and CDR2: MNHNS, SASEGT. CDR3 length: 17 amino acids. CDR3 protein: CASSDQGSPFLQETQYF. The DNA for the CDR3 is TGTGCCAGCAGTGACCAGGGGTCCCCTTTTTTACAAGAGACCCAGTACTTC.

The chain is built from TRBV19 and TRBJ2-1; D is possibly TRBD2 (5 bases). CDR3 length: 13 amino acids. Germline CDR1 and CDR2: LNHDA and SQIVND (reference sequence). V was cut by 5 bases and J by 9 bases, with 14 bases left in between. The CDR3 DNA follows: TGTGCCAGTAGTCGCCGACTAAACAGTGAGCAGTTCTTC. Translated: CASSRRLNSEQFF.

The J gene is TRBJ2-7, the V gene TRBV27, with 7 bases fitting TRBD2. The CDR3 is made up of 13 amino acids. In germline, CDR1 is MNHEY, CDR2 SMNVEV (reference sequence). With V trimmed by 6 bases and J by 6 bases, 8 bases remained unmatched. The DNA for the CDR3 is TGTGCCAGCAGCTTTTTCCCGGGGGGCGAGCAGTACTTC. Its translation is CASSFFPGGEQYF.

This clone was seen once. This rearrangement joins TRBV27 to TRBJ2-1; D is unresolved. Germline values: CDR1 MNHEY, CDR2 SMNVEV (reference sequence). The CDR3 contains 13 residues. Trimming cost V 2 bases and J 9 bases, with 11 bases left between them. For the CDR3, the DNA is TGTGCCAGCAGTTTAGCCGCCCTAGGTGAGCAGTTCTTC. Translation: CASSLAALGEQFF.